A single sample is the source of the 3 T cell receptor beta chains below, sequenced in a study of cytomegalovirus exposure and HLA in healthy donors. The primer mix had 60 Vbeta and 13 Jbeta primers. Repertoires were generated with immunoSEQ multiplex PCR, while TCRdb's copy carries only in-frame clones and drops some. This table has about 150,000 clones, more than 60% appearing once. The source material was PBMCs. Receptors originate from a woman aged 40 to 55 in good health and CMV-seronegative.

CDR3 in DNA: TGCGCCAGCAGCCCTCGGGACAGTAGAAGCGGTGGAGTTACGTACTTC. Residues: CASSPRDSRSGGVTYF. J is TRBJ2-7 and V is TRBV5-1; 7 nucleotides align to TRBD1. Trimming removed 4 bases from V and 12 bases from J; junction bases left unmatched: 22. Germline V gene sequence: CDR1 SGHRS, CDR2 YFSETQ. The CDR3 has 16 residues.

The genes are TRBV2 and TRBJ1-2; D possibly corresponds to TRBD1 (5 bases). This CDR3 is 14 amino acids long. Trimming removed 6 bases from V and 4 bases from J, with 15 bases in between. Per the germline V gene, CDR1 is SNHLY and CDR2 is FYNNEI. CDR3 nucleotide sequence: TGTGCCAGCAGGCCCGACAGAGGCTCCTATGGCTACACCTTC. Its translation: CASRPDRGSYGYTF.

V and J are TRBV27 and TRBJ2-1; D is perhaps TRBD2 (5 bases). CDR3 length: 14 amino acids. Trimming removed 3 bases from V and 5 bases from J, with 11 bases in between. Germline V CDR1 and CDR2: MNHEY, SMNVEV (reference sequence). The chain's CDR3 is CASSFSEADNEQFF. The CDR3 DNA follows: TGTGCCAGCAGTTTTTCGGAGGCTGACAATGAGCAGTTCTTC.